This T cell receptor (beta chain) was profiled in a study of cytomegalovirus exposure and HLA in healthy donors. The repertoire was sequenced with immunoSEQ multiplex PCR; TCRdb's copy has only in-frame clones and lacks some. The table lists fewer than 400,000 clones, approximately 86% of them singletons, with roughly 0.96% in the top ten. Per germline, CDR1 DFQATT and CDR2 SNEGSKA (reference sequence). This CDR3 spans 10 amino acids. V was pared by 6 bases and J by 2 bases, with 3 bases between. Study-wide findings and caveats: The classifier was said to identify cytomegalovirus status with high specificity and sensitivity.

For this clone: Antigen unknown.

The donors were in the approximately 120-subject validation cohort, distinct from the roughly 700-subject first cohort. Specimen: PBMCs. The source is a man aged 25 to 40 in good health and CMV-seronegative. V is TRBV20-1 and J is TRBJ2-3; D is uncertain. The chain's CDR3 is CSAVTDTQYF. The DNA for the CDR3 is TGCAGTGCCGTCACAGATACGCAGTATTTT.